These 27 T cell receptor beta chains were all obtained from the same sample, sequenced in a study of T cell repertoires in cytomegalovirus infection. Antigens for these TCRs are unknown. From the reads, TCRdb called clonotypes with MiXCR, one entry per CDR3 protein. The data show approximately 500,000 distinct CDR3 sequences, with around 30% seen just once and roughly a sixth held by the top ten. This specimen was cultured PBMCs, taken from culture after CMV antigen stimulation. The origin of the receptors is a human donor in good health (CMV status not recorded). Some clones in this sample may be carry-over from other donors' samples.

The chain links TRBV29-1 to TRBJ1-1; D is unclear. There are 14 residues in the CDR3. V gave up 4 bases and J gave up 3 bases, with 15 bases separating them. Germline CDR1 and CDR2: SQVTM and ANQGSEA. Here the CDR3 DNA reads TGCAGCGTTGGTCAGAGCAGTCAGGACACTGAAGCTTTCTTT. This translates into CSVGQSSQDTEAFF.

This clonotype was detected many times. The CDR3: CASSLGGGGHYEQYF. CDR3 DNA: TGTGCCAGCAGCTTGGGAGGCGGGGGCCACTACGAGCAGTACTTC. J is TRBJ2-7 and V is TRBV7-2; D perhaps matches TRBD2 (7 bases). This CDR3 has 15 amino acids. Germline V gene sequence: CDR1 SGHTA, CDR2 FQGNSA. Between the trimmed V and J ends, which lost 3 bases and 3 bases, there was a span of 15 bases.

The chain carries TRBV6-2 or TRBV6-3 and TRBJ2-7; 7 positions agree with TRBD2. The CDR3 consists of 15 residues. The trim removed 5 bases at V and 3 bases at J, leaving 10 bases unmatched. Germline V CDR1 and CDR2: MNHEY, SVGEGT. The CDR3 DNA reads TGTGCCAGCAGTCCGGGCCGTGGACTAGTCTACGAGCAGTACGTC. Protein: CASSPGRGLVYEQYV.

The chain couples TRBV3-1 to TRBJ2-5; D remains ambiguous. Trimming shortened V by 5 bases and J by 13 bases, and 17 bases separated the two germline ends. Germline-derived CDR1 and CDR2 are LGHDT and YNNKEL (reference sequence). The CDR3 totals 12 residues. The CDR3 DNA is TGTGCCAGCAGCTACGAATCTCGGCCCCCGTACTTC. Amino acids: CASSYESRPPYF.

This clonotype was observed a handful of times. The chain recombines TRBV12-5 with TRBJ2-7; 9 bases agree with TRBD1. Trimming at V came to 7 bases and at J to 6 bases, leaving 7 bases not matched to a gene. The CDR3 spans 13 residues. Looked up from germline, CDR1 is LGHNT and CDR2 is FRNRAP. The CDR3 region has the DNA TGTGCTAGTGCTGTGGGGACAGGGACCGAGCAGTACTTC. It translates to CASAVGTGTEQYF. Looking up the rest from reference TRBV12-5 and TRBJ2-7 gives the full variable domain: DARVTQTPRHKVTEMGQEVTMRCQPILGHNTVFWYRQTMMQGLELLAYFRNRAPLDDSGMPKDRFSAEMPDATLATLKIQPSEPRDSAVYFCASAVGTGTEQYFGPGTRLTVT.

This clonotype was counted only a few times. The chain combines TRBV7-2 with TRBJ2-2; 9 bases align to TRBD2. The V and J ends lost 1 base and 8 bases, in that order; junction bases with no gene match: 8. The CDR3 is made up of 16 amino acids. Germline-derived CDR1 and CDR2 are SGHTA and FQGNSA. In DNA, the CDR3 is TGTGCCAGCAGCTTAGATCGCGGGAGGGCCTCGGGGGAGCTGTTTTTT. Residues: CASSLDRGRASGELFF.

The rearrangement joins TRBV28 to TRBJ2-7; no clear D gene. This CDR3 has 11 amino acids. Trimming pared 6 bases from V and 6 bases from J, leaving 9 bases between. CDR1 MDHEN and CDR2 SYDVKM come from the germline V gene. CDR3 in amino acids: CASRNGVEQYF. Here the CDR3 DNA reads TGTGCCAGCAGGAATGGGGTCGAGCAGTACTTC. Based on the CDR3 plus reference TRBV28 and TRBJ2-7, the full variable domain is DVKVTQSSRYLVKRTGEKVFLECVQDMDHENMFWYRQDPGLGLRLIYFSYDVKMKEKGDIPEGYSVSREKKERFSLILESASTNQTSMYLCASRNGVEQYFGPGTRLTVT.

V gene TRBV7-3 combines with J gene TRBJ2-1; 7 bases agree with TRBD2. Germline CDR1 is SGHTA and CDR2 is FQGTGA. The CDR3 has 13 amino acids. Trimming at V came to 4 bases and at J to 14 bases, leaving 11 bases not matched to a gene. The CDR3 DNA reads TGTGCCAGCAGCTCGGTTCGGGGGGAGGGGAAGTTCTTC. The encoded protein is CASSSVRGEGKFF.

This clonotype occurred once. Relative to the germline gene, one junction end is altered; a read error may explain this. J is TRBJ1-6 and V is TRBV7-2, with D unclear. Germline V CDR1 and CDR2: SGHTA, FQGNSA. The CDR3 covers 13 residues. As DNA, the CDR3 is TGTGCCAGCAGCTCACGTTTTGTCTCACCCCTCAACTTT. Its translation is CASSSRFVSPLNF.

The chain joins TRBV6-5 to TRBJ1-1; D unresolved. Trimming pared 0 bases from V and 4 bases from J, leaving 12 bases between. Germline V gene lookup returns CDR1 MNHEY and CDR2 SVGAGI. This CDR3 has 15 amino acids. The CDR3 nucleotides read TGTGCCAGCAGTTACTCGGTTGCTGTCAGCACTGAAGCTTTCTTT. Amino acid sequence: CASSYSVAVSTEAFF.

The chain has TRBV27 and TRBJ2-7; no definite D call. Germline values: CDR1 MNHEY, CDR2 SMNVEV (reference sequence). This CDR3 comprises 16 residues. V lost 6 bases and J 5 bases, leaving 23 bases between the germline ends. CDR3 sequence: CASSPRAVPMKNEQYV. CDR3 in DNA: TGTGCCAGCAGCCCAAGGGCAGTCCCTATGAAAAACGAGCAGTACGTC.

The chain recombines TRBV5-1 with TRBJ2-7, with TRBD1 identical over 7 bases. Per the germline V gene, CDR1 is SGHRS and CDR2 is YFSETQ. Trimming took 7 bases from V and 0 from J; bases not matched to a gene: 13. The CDR3 is 16 residues long. The CDR3 coding sequence is TGCGCCAGCTCTTTGAAGGACAGGACGTTCTCCTACGAGCAGTACTTC. Translating it yields CASSLKDRTFSYEQYF.

This clonotype showed up just a few times. V usage is TRBV11-3 and J usage is TRBJ2-1, with 7 bases that match TRBD2. The CDR3 spans 17 residues. Germline V gene lookup returns CDR1 SGHNT and CDR2 YENEEA. The junction had 12 bases not matched to a gene; V was cut back by 7 bases and J by 0 bases. The CDR3 DNA reads as TGTGCCAGCACCTCTTTCACTAGCGCGAGCTCCTACAATGAGCAGTTCTTC. This encodes CASTSFTSASSYNEQFF. The full variable domain, in which reference TRBV11-3 and TRBJ2-1 provide the parts outside the CDR3, is EAGVVQSPRYKIIEKKQPVAFWCNPISGHNTLYWYLQNLGQGPELLIRYENEEAVDDSQLPKDRFSAERLKGVDSTLKIQPAELGDSAVYLCASTSFTSASSYNEQFFGPGTRLTVL.

This clonotype was detected ten times or more. This rearrangement joins TRBV7-2 to TRBJ1-3; D gene unclear. In germline, CDR1 is SGHTA, CDR2 FQGNSA. V was pared by 4 bases and J by 8 bases, with 18 bases between. The CDR3 runs 15 residues. This CDR3 reads CASSSKSAGEDTIYF. The CDR3 region has the DNA TGTGCCAGCAGCTCGAAATCGGCAGGAGAGGACACCATATATTTT.

The genes are TRBV19 and TRBJ2-5, with 7 nucleotides matching TRBD2. V was clipped by 2 bases and J by 2 bases; unmatched bases: 14. Germline loops: CDR1 LNHDA, CDR2 SQIVND (reference sequence). The CDR3 length is 18 residues. Here the CDR3 reads CASSINGFGASGQETQYF. The CDR3 coding sequence is TGTGCCAGTAGTATAAATGGTTTCGGGGCTAGCGGACAAGAGACCCAGTACTTC.

This sequence joins TRBV11-2 and TRBJ1-2, with D perhaps TRBD1 (6 bases). Germline CDR1 reads SGHAT; CDR2 reads FQNNGV. V dropped 0 bases and J dropped 5 bases, with 16 bases sitting between them. This CDR3 has 16 amino acids. This chain's CDR3 is CASSLDPPAGVYGYTF. The CDR3 coding sequence is TGTGCCAGCAGCTTAGATCCCCCCGCAGGGGTATATGGCTACACCTTC.

This clonotype was seen only a few times. This chain uses TRBV6-2 or TRBV6-3 with TRBJ2-7, with TRBD2 matching 10 bases. Germline CDR1 is MNHEY and CDR2 is SVGEGT. Trimming removed 0 bases from V and 0 bases from J; junction bases left unmatched: 5. This CDR3 comprises 17 residues. The CDR3 spells CASSYSRTSGHSYEQYF. For the CDR3, the DNA is TGTGCCAGCAGTTACTCTCGGACTAGCGGACACTCCTACGAGCAGTACTTC.

This clonotype came up many times. CDR3 bases: TGTGCCAGCAGCTTGATCAGGGAGAGAGCCACCCTCCACTTT. Residues: CASSLIRERATLHF. The rearrangement joins TRBV7-9 to TRBJ1-6; D possibly corresponds to TRBD1 (5 bases). The CDR3 is 14 amino acids. Trimming removed 3 bases from V and 14 bases from J, with 17 bases in between. The germline V gene encodes CDR1 SEHNR and CDR2 FQNEAQ (reference sequence). Complete variable domain (other parts from reference TRBV7-9 and TRBJ1-6): DTGVSQNPRHKITKRGQNVTFRCDPISEHNRLYWYRQTLGQGPEFLTYFQNEAQLEKSRLLSDRFSAERPKGSFSTLEIQRTEQGDSAMYLCASSLIRERATLHFGNGTRLTVT.

The V and J genes are TRBV28 and TRBJ2-5; the D gene is possibly TRBD2 (5 bases). Germline CDR1 MDHEN, CDR2 SYDVKM. V was shortened by 4 bases and J by 5 bases, with 14 bases between the two germline ends. This CDR3 is built from 14 residues. CDR3: CASSSPEVRETQYF. CDR3 coding DNA: TGTGCCAGCAGTTCGCCGGAGGTCCGGGAGACCCAGTACTTC.

V is TRBV6-6 and J is TRBJ1-2; D gene unclear. The CDR3 sequence is 15 residues long. Germline values: CDR1 MNHNY, CDR2 SVGAGI (reference sequence). V shed 0 bases and J shed 4 bases, with 12 bases lying between them. The CDR3 reads CASSYSLTAGYGYTF. The CDR3 bases are TGTGCCAGCAGTTACTCATTGACGGCGGGCTATGGCTACACCTTC.

V and J are TRBV6-5 and TRBJ1-2; D might be TRBD1 (6 bases). Trimming shortened V by 0 bases and J by 8 bases, and 10 bases separated the two germline ends. Per the germline V gene, CDR1 is MNHEY and CDR2 is SVGAGI. The CDR3 extends over 13 amino acids. The CDR3: CASSYSGGPGYTF. The CDR3 DNA is TGTGCCAGCAGTTACTCGGGGGGGCCGGGCTACACCTTC.

Ten or more counts support this clonotype. V and J are TRBV7-2 and TRBJ2-1; D gene unclear. The CDR3 is 15 residues long. The V and J ends lost 0 bases and 0 bases respectively, with 6 bases between them. Germline lookup yields CDR1 SGHTA and CDR2 FQGNSA. The CDR3 coding sequence is TGTGCCAGCAGCTTAGCGGGTCCCTCCTACAATGAGCAGTTCTTC. It translates to CASSLAGPSYNEQFF.

The rearrangement links TRBV6-2 or TRBV6-3 to TRBJ2-1, with 8 bases matching TRBD1. CDR1 is MNHEY, CDR2 SVGEGT, per germline. The CDR3 consists of 19 residues. Unmatched junction bases numbered 12, after V lost 2 bases and J lost 0 bases. CDR3 loop: CASSYVELGGQGSYNEQFF. CDR3 DNA: TGTGCCAGCAGTTACGTCGAGTTGGGCGGACAGGGCTCCTACAATGAGCAGTTCTTC.

This clonotype has more than one count but fewer than ten. Here the CDR3 reads CASSQRFVGSTKGHHEKLFF. In nucleotides, the CDR3 is TGCGCCAGCAGCCAACGGTTTGTGGGGAGCACTAAGGGGCACCATGAAAAACTGTTTTTT. The chain has TRBV4-1 and TRBJ1-4; tentatively, D is TRBD1 (5 bases). The germline V and J ends were trimmed by 2 bases and 6 bases, with 28 bases remaining between them. The CDR3 contains 20 residues. CDR1 and CDR2 from the germline V gene are MGHRA and YSYEKL.

The V call is TRBV7-9, the J call TRBJ2-1; D remains unclear. Trimming removed 4 bases at V and 0 bases at J, with 13 bases between. The germline V gene encodes CDR1 SEHNR and CDR2 FQNEAQ (reference sequence). The CDR3 is 16 amino acids. CDR3 amino acids: CASSSLWASSYNEQFF. CDR3 DNA: TGTGCCAGCAGCTCTTTGTGGGCGAGCTCCTACAATGAGCAGTTCTTC.

The sample holds many counts of this clonotype. The rearrangement joins TRBV7-2 to TRBJ1-1; 7 nucleotides match TRBD1. The V and J ends lost 2 bases and 8 bases, in that order; junction bases with no gene match: 14. This CDR3 is 16 amino acids long. CDR1 and CDR2 (germline): SGHTA, FQGNSA. CDR3 region: CASSLTGTVKGIEAFF. Written as DNA, the CDR3 is TGTGCCAGCAGCTTAACCGGGACAGTTAAAGGGATAGAAGCTTTCTTT.

This clonotype has just one count. This chain connects TRBV4-2 to TRBJ2-3, with a tentative D call TRBD2 (6 bases). Per germline, CDR1 LGHNA and CDR2 YNFKEQ. The V end was cut by 2 bases, the J end by 5 bases, with 11 bases between. This CDR3 is 14 amino acids long. The CDR3 protein is CASSQRDLGDTQYF. Written as DNA, the CDR3 is TGTGCCAGCAGCCAAAGGGACTTGGGAGATACGCAGTATTTT.